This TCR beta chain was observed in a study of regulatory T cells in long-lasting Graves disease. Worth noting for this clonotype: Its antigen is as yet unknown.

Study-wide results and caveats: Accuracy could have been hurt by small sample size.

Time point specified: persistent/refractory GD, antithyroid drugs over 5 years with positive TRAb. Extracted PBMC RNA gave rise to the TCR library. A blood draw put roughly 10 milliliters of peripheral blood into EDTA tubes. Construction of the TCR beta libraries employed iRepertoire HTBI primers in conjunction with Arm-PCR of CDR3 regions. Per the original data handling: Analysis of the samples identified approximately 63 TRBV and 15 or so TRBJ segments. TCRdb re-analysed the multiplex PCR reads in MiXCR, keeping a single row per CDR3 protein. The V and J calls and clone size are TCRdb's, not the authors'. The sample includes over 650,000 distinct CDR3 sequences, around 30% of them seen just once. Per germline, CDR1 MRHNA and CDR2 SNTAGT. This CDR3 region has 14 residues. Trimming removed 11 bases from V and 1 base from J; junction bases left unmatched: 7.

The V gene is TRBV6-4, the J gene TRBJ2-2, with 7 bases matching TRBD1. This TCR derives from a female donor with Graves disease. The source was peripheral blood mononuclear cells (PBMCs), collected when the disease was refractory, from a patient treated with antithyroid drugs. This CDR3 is CAGMRTGNTGELFF. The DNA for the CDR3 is TGTGCCGGGATGAGGACAGGGAACACCGGGGAGCTGTTTTTT.